Listed here are 29 T cell receptor beta chains from one sample, sequenced in a study of Graves' ophthalmopathy and Graves' hyperthyroidism. Amplified TCR beta CDR3 regions were obtained using RNA transcripts as template. HTBI primers primed a first-round RT-PCR, and a second-round multiplex PCR followed. TCRdb re-called the multiplex PCR reads with MiXCR, one entry per CDR3 protein. The sample lists about 210,000 distinct CDR3 sequences; less than 30% were seen once. Sequencing was done on a sample of peripheral blood. The source of these receptors is a man aged 50-60 years with Graves' ophthalmopathy.

This clonotype was observed many times. The rearrangement uses TRBV3-1 and TRBJ1-2; D uncertain. The germline gives CDR1 LGHDT, CDR2 YNNKEL (reference sequence). V dropped 1 base and J dropped 6 bases, with 9 bases sitting between them. The length of the CDR3 is 13 residues. The chain's CDR3 is CASSQVSNNGYTF. CDR3 sequence (DNA): TGTGCCAGCAGCCAAGTATCGAACAATGGCTACACCTTC.

This clonotype was seen repeatedly, ten times or more. The genes are TRBV12-3 or TRBV12-4 and TRBJ2-2; unclear D gene. Trimming cost V 5 bases and J 4 bases, with 8 bases left between them. The CDR3 covers 13 residues. The CDR3 reads CASSVGSTGELFF. The CDR3 bases are TGTGCCAGCAGTGTTGGAAGCACCGGGGAGCTGTTTTTT.

This clonotype has only one observation. The rearrangement joins TRBV6-2 or TRBV6-3 to TRBJ2-6; D is perhaps TRBD1 or TRBD2 (6 bases each). CDR1 MNHEY and CDR2 SVGEGT come from the germline V gene. V was pared by 0 bases and J by 4 bases, with 19 bases between. This CDR3 has 19 amino acids. The CDR3 reads CASSYSSVRGRFGANVLTF. The CDR3 nucleotides read TGTGCCAGCAGTTACTCATCGGTCCGGGGGCGCTTCGGGGCCAACGTCCTGACTTTC.

This clonotype was seen repeatedly, ten times or more. The chain couples TRBV27 to TRBJ1-1; no firm D call. V lost 5 bases, J lost 6 bases, and 19 bases lay in between. From germline, CDR1 is MNHEY and CDR2 SMNVEV (reference sequence). The CDR3 contains 15 residues. CDR3 DNA: TGTGCCAGCAGTCCATCACAGCTCGGATGGTCTGAAGCTTTCTTT. This sequence encodes CASSPSQLGWSEAFF.

The chain recombines TRBV7-2 with TRBJ1-5; D unclear. The CDR3 loop spans 12 amino acids. Deletions cut 3 bases from V and 9 bases from J, with 9 bases between. The germline V gene has CDR1 SGHTA and CDR2 FQGNSA. In DNA form, the CDR3 reads TGTGCCAGCAGCTTGCCCGACCTGCCCCAGCATTTT. Translation: CASSLPDLPQHF.

This clonotype has a count of ten or more. This sequence joins TRBV7-2 and TRBJ2-7; D not resolved. CDR1 SGHTA and CDR2 FQGNSA come from the germline V gene. The CDR3 spans 13 residues. V was trimmed by 1 base and J by 7 bases, leaving 11 bases between them. The CDR3 bases are TGTGCCAGCAGCTTAGGCTGGGCTGGGGAGCAGTACTTC. Translation: CASSLGWAGEQYF. Full variable domain (remainder filled in from reference TRBV7-2 and TRBJ2-7): GAGVSQSPSNKVTEKGKDVELRCDPISGHTALYWYRQSLGQGLEFLIYFQGNSAPDKSGLPSDRFSAERTGGSVSTLTIQRTQQEDSAVYLCASSLGWAGEQYFGPGTRLTVT.

This clonotype was seen repeatedly, ten times or more. The V and J genes are TRBV19 and TRBJ1-2, with D uncertain. V lost 0 bases and J lost 8, with 7 bases in between. Germline CDR1 LNHDA, CDR2 SQIVND (reference sequence). The CDR3 consists of 12 residues. CDR3 loop: CASSIDRVGYTF. The DNA of the CDR3 is TGTGCCAGTAGTATAGATCGGGTCGGCTACACCTTC.

This clonotype was recorded many times. The chain joins TRBV7-6 to TRBJ2-5; 10 nucleotides line up with TRBD2. Germline-derived CDR1 and CDR2 are SGHVS and FNYEAQ. The V gene end was trimmed by 0 bases and the J gene end by 5 bases; junction bases not matched to a gene: 6. The CDR3 length is 16 residues. CDR3 DNA: TGTGCCAGCAGCTTAGCGGGGCTAGCGGGAGCGGAGACCCAGTACTTC. Its translation: CASSLAGLAGAETQYF.

This clonotype was counted ten times or more. CDR3 in DNA: TGTGCCAGCTGGAACGGGGTTATTGGCTCCTACGAGCAGTACTTC. Translating it yields CASWNGVIGSYEQYF. This chain uses TRBV2 with TRBJ2-7; weak D call: TRBD2 (5 bases). Trimming removed 8 bases from V and 0 bases from J, with 17 bases in between. This CDR3 has 15 amino acids. Germline values: CDR1 SNHLY, CDR2 FYNNEI.

The chain links TRBV12-3 or TRBV12-4 to TRBJ2-5; D gene ambiguous. There are 12 residues in the CDR3. Trimming removed 5 bases at V and 7 bases at J, with 11 bases between. For the CDR3, the DNA is TGTGCCAGCAGTCCAAACTCAGGGACCCAGTACTTC. As protein: CASSPNSGTQYF.

In this sample, this clonotype turned up many times. This chain connects TRBV19 to TRBJ1-1; 8 positions agree with TRBD1. Germline assignment: CDR1 LNHDA and CDR2 SQIVND (reference sequence). V trimming: 4 bases; J trimming: 1 base; junction bases outside the gene matches: 2. The CDR3 runs 14 residues. The CDR3 DNA is TGTGCCAGTAGTACCGGGACAGGGAACACTGAAGCTTTCTTT. Translating gives CASSTGTGNTEAFF. Together with reference TRBV19 and TRBJ1-1, the CDR3 gives the full variable domain: DGGITQSPKYLFRKEGQNVTLSCEQNLNHDAMYWYRQDPGQGLRLIYYSQIVNDFQKGDIAEGYSVSREKKESFPLTVTSAQKNPTAFYLCASSTGTGNTEAFFGQGTRLTVV.

This clonotype was seen ten or more times. This may be a read error: a much more frequent sequence differs by one nucleotide. The chain joins TRBV11-2 to TRBJ1-3; 9 bases align to TRBD1. There are 15 residues in the CDR3. Per germline, CDR1 SGHAT and CDR2 FQNNGV. The CDR3 region has the DNA TGTGCCAGCAGCGGAACGACAGGGGGTGGAAACGCCATATATTTT. As protein: CASSGTTGGGNAIYF.

The gene calls are TRBV19 and TRBJ1-2, with D perhaps TRBD1 (5 bases). Trimming removed 3 bases at V and 7 bases at J, with 12 bases between. The CDR3 is made up of 13 amino acids. Germline V gene sequence: CDR1 LNHDA, CDR2 SQIVND (reference sequence). The CDR3 loop is CASSIGREGGYTF. Here the CDR3 DNA reads TGTGCCAGTAGTATCGGCAGGGAAGGTGGCTACACCTTC.

In its sample, this clonotype was seen many times. J is TRBJ2-7 and V is TRBV4-1; D is perhaps TRBD1 (5 bases). V was shortened by 1 base and J by 0 bases, with 10 bases between the two germline ends. The CDR3 covers 15 residues. Germline V gene lookup returns CDR1 MGHRA and CDR2 YSYEKL. In DNA form, the CDR3 reads TGCGCCAGCAGCCAAGGGCAGGGCAACTCCTACGAGCAGTACTTC. It encodes CASSQGQGNSYEQYF.

The chain recombines TRBV28 with TRBJ2-6, with 7 nucleotides matching TRBD1. The trim removed 4 bases at V and 0 bases at J, leaving 9 bases unmatched. This CDR3 is 18 amino acids long. Germline CDR1 is MDHEN and CDR2 is SYDVKM. DNA of the CDR3: TGTGCCAGCAGTTCACCCCCCGGGACAGACTCTGGGGCCAACGTCCTGACTTTC. Translation gives CASSSPPGTDSGANVLTF.

This clonotype was observed many times. This chain uses TRBV19 with TRBJ2-5, with D possibly TRBD2 on 6 matching bases. This CDR3 spans 14 amino acids. Trimming took off 6 bases at V and 4 bases at J, with 15 bases between the two ends. Germline CDR1 reads LNHDA; CDR2 reads SQIVND (reference sequence). The CDR3 DNA follows: TGTGCCAGTAGCGATCTAGCGATGGCAGAGACCCAGTACTTC. Amino acid sequence: CASSDLAMAETQYF.

This clonotype was counted at least ten times. The chain combines TRBV11-2 with TRBJ1-5; a possible D gene is TRBD1 (6 bases). Germline CDR1 is SGHAT and CDR2 is FQNNGV. There are 15 residues in the CDR3. Trimming pared 2 bases from V and 6 bases from J, leaving 14 bases between. The CDR3 region has the DNA TGTGCCAGCAGCTTACAGGAAGGGGGGGGTCAGCCCCAGCATTTT. Residues: CASSLQEGGGQPQHF.

This clonotype was detected many times. The chain joins TRBV28 to TRBJ2-7, with TRBD1 matching 9 bases. After removal of 7 bases from V and 3 bases from J, the junction contained 10 bases not matched to a gene. Per the germline V gene, CDR1 is MDHEN and CDR2 is SYDVKM. The CDR3 runs 15 residues. CDR3: CASTTSYRGRYEQYF. The CDR3, as DNA: TGTGCCAGCACCACTTCCTACAGGGGGCGCTACGAGCAGTACTTC.

There are many counts of this clonotype. The J gene is TRBJ2-7, the V gene TRBV6-5; 7 bases match TRBD1. Germline CDR1 and CDR2: MNHEY and SVGAGI. Trimming removed 6 bases from V and 3 bases from J; junction bases left unmatched: 2. The CDR3 totals 12 residues. This chain's CDR3 is CASRRTGYEQYF. The DNA of the CDR3 is TGTGCCAGCAGACGGACAGGCTACGAGCAGTACTTC.

In this sample, this clonotype turned up many times. The chain carries TRBV6-1 and TRBJ1-5; D gene uncertain. CDR3 length equals 14 residues. Germline CDR1 and CDR2: MNHNS and SASEGT. Trimming shortened V by 2 bases and J by 0 bases, and 5 bases separated the two germline ends. The DNA for the CDR3 is TGTGCCAGCAGTGAATCAGCTAGCAATCAGCCCCAGCATTTT. Amino acids: CASSESASNQPQHF.

CDR3 nucleotides: TGTGCCAGCAGGGGGGCAGGGGTACCCTACGAGCAGTACTTC. Its translation is CASRGAGVPYEQYF. The chain carries TRBV6-1 and TRBJ2-7, with D tentatively TRBD1 (6 bases). The CDR3 totals 14 residues. V shed 6 bases and J shed 2 bases, with 14 bases lying between them. Germline V gene lookup returns CDR1 MNHNS and CDR2 SASEGT.

In DNA, the CDR3 is TGTGCCAGCAGTTACTCGGGTCTTCCTGAAGCTTTCTTT. This codes for CASSYSGLPEAFF. V gene TRBV6-2 or TRBV6-3 combines with J gene TRBJ1-1; D is unresolved. V lost 0 bases and J lost 6, with 8 bases in between. Germline loops: CDR1 MNHEY, CDR2 SVGEGT. The CDR3 totals 13 residues.

Ten or more counts support this clonotype. The rearrangement joins TRBV11-3 to TRBJ1-1; D is unresolved. Trimming cost V 4 bases and J 1 base, with 7 bases left between them. The length of the CDR3 is 13 residues. Germline V gives CDR1 SGHNT, CDR2 YENEEA. CDR3 in amino acids: CASSSAPNTEAFF. DNA for the CDR3: TGTGCCAGCAGCTCGGCCCCGAACACTGAAGCTTTCTTT. The full variable domain, its missing parts supplied by reference TRBV11-3 and TRBJ1-1, is EAGVVQSPRYKIIEKKQPVAFWCNPISGHNTLYWYLQNLGQGPELLIRYENEEAVDDSQLPKDRFSAERLKGVDSTLKIQPAELGDSAVYLCASSSAPNTEAFFGQGTRLTVV.

The CDR3 DNA sequence: TGTGCCAGCAGTTTCCCTTATCACTACTATGGCTACACCTTC. Amino acids: CASSFPYHYYGYTF. The chain joins TRBV28 to TRBJ1-2; D uncertain. Germline CDR1 and CDR2: MDHEN and SYDVKM. The CDR3 length is 14 residues. V shed 3 bases and J shed 3 bases, with 11 bases lying between them.

This chain uses TRBV3-1 with TRBJ2-2; TRBD2 is a possible D gene (5 bases). V was pared by 4 bases and J by 7 bases, with 16 bases between. The germline gives CDR1 LGHDT, CDR2 YNNKEL (reference sequence). This CDR3 comprises 15 residues. CDR3 sequence: CASSPPLAMGGELFF. DNA of the CDR3: TGTGCCAGCAGCCCCCCTCTAGCCATGGGCGGGGAGCTGTTTTTT.

This clonotype was counted at least ten times. J is TRBJ2-2 and V is TRBV9; D remains unclear. V was pared by 5 bases and J by 0 bases, with 8 bases between. Germline assignment: CDR1 SGDLS and CDR2 YYNGEE. The CDR3 covers 14 residues. In nucleotides, the CDR3 is TGTGCCAGCAGAGGGTCCCCGAACACCGGGGAGCTGTTTTTT. Encoded protein: CASRGSPNTGELFF. Looking up the rest from reference TRBV9 and TRBJ2-2 gives the full variable domain: DSGVTQTPKHLITATGQRVTLRCSPRSGDLSVYWYQQSLDQGLQFLIQYYNGEERAKGNILERFSAQQFPDLHSELNLSSLELGDSALYFCASRGSPNTGELFFGEGSRLTVL.

This clonotype was found many times. The rearrangement links TRBV6-4 to TRBJ2-2, with D uncertain. The V and J ends lost 8 bases and 0 bases respectively, with 10 bases between them. The CDR3 is 14 residues long. Germline V gene sequence: CDR1 MRHNA, CDR2 SNTAGT. CDR3 nucleotides: TGTGCCAGCGGTCTGAGGTCGAACACCGGGGAGCTGTTTTTT. It codes for CASGLRSNTGELFF.

This clonotype was picked up a small number of times. The chain is built from TRBV7-2 and TRBJ1-6, with 7 bases fitting TRBD1. Germline-derived CDR1 and CDR2 are SGHTA and FQGNSA. Trimming removed 5 bases from V and 7 bases from J; junction bases left unmatched: 11. The CDR3 is 16 amino acids. Written as DNA, the CDR3 is TGTGCCAGCAGCGAATCACAGGGGCCGAGAAATTCACCCCTCCACTTT. Translating gives CASSESQGPRNSPLHF.

This rearrangement joins TRBV7-2 to TRBJ2-7, with D uncertain. CDR1 is SGHTA and CDR2 is FQGNSA in the germline V gene. The germline V and J ends were trimmed by 5 bases and 6 bases, with 17 bases remaining between them. The CDR3 totals 14 residues. The CDR3, as DNA: TGTGCCAGCAGCCCCCGGCCCCGTAAGGCCGAGCAGTACTTC. This sequence encodes CASSPRPRKAEQYF.